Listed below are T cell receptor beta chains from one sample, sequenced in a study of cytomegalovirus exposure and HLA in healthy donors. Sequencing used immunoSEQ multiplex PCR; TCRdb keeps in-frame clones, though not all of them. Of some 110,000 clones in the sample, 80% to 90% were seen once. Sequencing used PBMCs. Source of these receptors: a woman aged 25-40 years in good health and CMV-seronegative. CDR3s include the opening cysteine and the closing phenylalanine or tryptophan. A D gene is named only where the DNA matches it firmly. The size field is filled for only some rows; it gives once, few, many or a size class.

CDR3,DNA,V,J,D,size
CASNKREGPHNEQFF,TGTGCCAGCAACAAACGGGAAGGGCCCCACAATGAGCAGTTCTTC,TRBV5-4,TRBJ2-1,.,.
CASSFGTSGNTIYF,TGTGCCAGCAGCTTTGGGACTTCTGGAAACACCATATATTTT,TRBV11-3,TRBJ1-3,.,.
CASTLRGSYTEAFF,TGTGCCAGTACTTTACGGGGAAGCTACACTGAAGCTTTCTTT,TRBV19,TRBJ1-1,.,.
CASSLTRTVLQETQYF,TGTGCCAGCAGCTTAACACGGACAGTTCTTCAAGAGACCCAGTACTTC,TRBV7-8,TRBJ2-5,.,.
CSSSLTAEAFF,TGTTCCAGCAGCTTGACAGCAGAAGCTTTCTTT,TRBV7-9,TRBJ1-1,.,.
CASSLLPYQETQYF,TGCGCCAGCAGCCTACTTCCGTACCAAGAGACCCAGTACTTC,TRBV4-1,TRBJ2-5,.,.
CASSDGTGPNYGYTF,TGTGCCAGCAGTGACGGGACAGGGCCAAACTATGGCTACACCTTC,TRBV6-1,TRBJ1-2,TRBD1,.
CASGLVLTGEMNTEAFF,TGTGCTAGTGGTTTGGTATTAACAGGGGAGATGAACACTGAAGCTTTCTTT,TRBV12-5,TRBJ1-1,TRBD1,once
CASSLTLAGGIDTQYF,TGCGCCAGCAGCTTGACACTAGCGGGGGGGATAGATACGCAGTATTTT,TRBV5-1,TRBJ2-3,TRBD2,once
CASSYTRQSSGNTIYF,TGTGCCAGCAGTTACACCAGACAGTCCTCTGGAAACACCATATATTTT,TRBV6-6,TRBJ1-3,.,once
CASSPSRREETQYF,TGTGCCAGCTCACCAAGTCGCAGGGAAGAGACCCAGTACTTC,TRBV18,TRBJ2-5,.,.